What follows are 25 T cell receptor beta chains derived from one specimen sequenced in a study of early T cells in non-severe SARS-CoV-2 infection. From the 5' RACE reads, TCRdb called clonotypes with MiXCR, one entry per CDR3 protein. The sample carries tens of thousands of distinct CDR3 sequences, 3.5% to 4.5% recorded once. Specimen: whole blood. The origin of the receptors is an adult who was a healthcare worker with PCR-confirmed SARS-CoV-2 infection or an uninfected control (not recorded which).

The chain couples TRBV2 to TRBJ1-1; unclear D gene. The V and J ends lost 7 bases and 1 base respectively, with 10 bases between them. CDR1 and CDR2 (germline): SNHLY, FYNNEI. The length of the CDR3 is 13 residues. The chain's CDR3 is CASTFVGNTEAFF. The CDR3 DNA reads TGTGCCAGCACGTTTGTAGGGAACACTGAAGCTTTCTTT.

By sample share, this clonotype is medium-sized. The rearrangement links TRBV30 to TRBJ2-2; possibly TRBD2 for D (5 bases). The length of the CDR3 is 15 residues. Germline loops: CDR1 GTSNPN, CDR2 SVGIG (reference sequence). Trimming took off 0 bases at V and 5 bases at J, with 13 bases between the two ends. This CDR3 reads CAWSVGGLWTGELFF. CDR3 bases: TGTGCCTGGAGTGTCGGAGGTCTTTGGACCGGGGAGCTGTTTTTT.

The chain is built from TRBV14 and TRBJ1-1, with D unclear. Deletions cut 5 bases from V and 0 bases from J, with 7 bases between. The CDR3 has 13 residues. Germline CDR1 is SGHDN and CDR2 is FVKESK. CDR3 nucleotides: TGTGCCAGCAGCGTAGGGTTGAACACTGAAGCTTTCTTT. Its protein product is CASSVGLNTEAFF.

This clonotype turned up a few times. The chain employs TRBV3-1 and TRBJ2-4; D call uncertain. The germline gives CDR1 LGHDT, CDR2 YNNKEL (reference sequence). Trimming removed 3 bases from V and 0 bases from J, with 15 bases in between. The CDR3 has 17 amino acids. The CDR3 coding sequence is TGTGCCAGCAGCCACTCGACCGGTGCTCTAGCCAAAAACATTCAGTACTTC. Residues: CASSHSTGALAKNIQYF.

This clonotype was observed many times. Here the CDR3 DNA reads TGTGCCAGCAGCCGCCGAGACCGCTTATCGGAAGCTTTCTTT. Its protein is CASSRRDRLSEAFF. V usage is TRBV6-5 and J usage is TRBJ1-1, with D hard to call. Per the germline V gene, CDR1 is MNHEY and CDR2 is SVGAGI. The CDR3 is made up of 14 amino acids. The V end was cut by 6 bases, the J end by 8 bases, with 19 bases between.

This clonotype was seen at least ten times. V and J are TRBV5-6 and TRBJ2-5; 9 bases match TRBD2. CDR1 SGHDT and CDR2 YYEEEE come from the germline V gene. Trimming at V came to 0 bases and at J to 2 bases, leaving 8 bases not matched to a gene. The CDR3 totals 17 residues. The CDR3 bases are TGTGCCAGCAGCTTGGCCTGGCTAGCGGGGATGCAAGAGACCCAGTACTTC. This sequence encodes CASSLAWLAGMQETQYF.

This clonotype was observed at least ten times. A read error is likely, as this CDR3 ends without the conserved phenylalanine or tryptophan. The DNA is omitted, as the CDR3 cannot be located on it reliably, and the CDR3 follows TCRdb's listing. The chain joins TRBV14 to TRBJ2-7. Germline CDR1 SGHDN, CDR2 FVKESK. Both ends counted, the CDR3 spans 8 residues. This chain's CDR3 is CASSQRWL.

This clonotype was picked up many times. The chain uses TRBV11-2 and TRBJ2-1; the match to TRBD1 covers 9 bases. Germline V gene lookup returns CDR1 SGHAT and CDR2 FQNNGV. The CDR3 consists of 18 residues. After removal of 4 bases from V and 5 bases from J, the junction contained 15 bases not matched to a gene. DNA for the CDR3: TGTGCCAGCAGCTCCTATCCGGGACAGGGTGGGATTCACAATGAGCAGTTCTTC. The encoded protein is CASSSYPGQGGIHNEQFF.

This clonotype was seen more than once but under ten times. The chain uses TRBV20-1 and TRBJ2-5, with 9 bases fitting TRBD2. The CDR3 has 15 amino acids. Germline-derived CDR1 and CDR2 are DFQATT and SNEGSKA (reference sequence). After removal of 0 bases from V and 4 bases from J, the junction contained 6 bases not matched to a gene. The CDR3 sequence is CSARDGLAGIETQYF. CDR3 coding DNA: TGCAGTGCTAGAGATGGGCTAGCGGGGATAGAGACCCAGTACTTC.

In its sample, this clonotype is medium-sized (0.01 to 0.1%). J is TRBJ1-2 and V is TRBV18, with 9 bases lining up with TRBD1. The germline CDR1 and CDR2 sequences are KGHSH and LQKENI. With 3 bases clipped from V and 3 bases from J, the junction kept 5 bases outside the gene matches. The CDR3 consists of 15 residues. For the CDR3, the DNA is TGTGCCAGCTCACCCCCGACAGGGGGTGACTATGGCTACACCTTC. The encoded protein is CASSPPTGGDYGYTF.

This clonotype has at least ten counts. The V and J genes are TRBV12-3 or TRBV12-4 and TRBJ1-1; 9 bases line up with TRBD1. This CDR3 has 14 amino acids. With V trimmed by 7 bases and J by 4 bases, 7 bases remained unmatched. The CDR3 region is CASTPGQGLTEAFF. The CDR3 bases are TGTGCCAGCACCCCGGGACAGGGTCTCACTGAAGCTTTCTTT.

This clonotype was found many times. The V gene is TRBV7-9, the J gene TRBJ2-2; D may correspond to TRBD1 or TRBD2 (5 bases each). Trimming left V 5 bases short and J 2 bases short, with 15 bases between. From germline, CDR1 is SEHNR and CDR2 FQNEAQ (reference sequence). The CDR3 spans 16 residues. DNA of the CDR3: TGTGCCAGCAGCCAACGGGACGACCTTAACACCGGGGAGCTGTTTTTT. Encoded protein: CASSQRDDLNTGELFF.

This clonotype was counted many times. V gene TRBV19 combines with J gene TRBJ2-1; TRBD2 aligns across 8 bases. The J segment lost 2 bases and the V segment lost 7 bases, leaving 7 bases of the junction unmatched. Germline-derived CDR1 and CDR2 are LNHDA and SQIVND (reference sequence). The CDR3 length is 15 residues. Here the CDR3 reads CASTPPGLAYNEQFF. CDR3 coding DNA: TGTGCCAGTACCCCTCCGGGACTAGCCTACAATGAGCAGTTCTTC.

This clonotype was seen repeatedly, ten times or more. The rearrangement uses TRBV19 and TRBJ1-1; D gene ambiguous. Between the trimmed V and J ends, which lost 1 base and 0 bases, there was a span of 9 bases. The CDR3 extends over 15 amino acids. Germline V gene lookup returns CDR1 LNHDA and CDR2 SQIVND (reference sequence). The chain's CDR3 is CASSIGKGVNTEAFF. The DNA of the CDR3 is TGTGCCAGTAGTATAGGGAAAGGAGTGAACACTGAAGCTTTCTTT.

This clonotype was seen at least ten times. The V call is TRBV7-7, the J call TRBJ2-7; D might be TRBD1 (6 bases). Germline V gives CDR1 SSHAT, CDR2 FNYEAQ (reference sequence). The CDR3 covers 15 residues. Trimming stripped 1 base from V and 0 bases from J, with 10 bases between. CDR3 sequence (DNA): TGTGCCAGCAGCTTAGGGGACACTCCCTCCTACGAGCAGTACTTC. As protein: CASSLGDTPSYEQYF.

This clonotype was counted many times. The J gene is TRBJ2-6, the V gene TRBV7-3, with D perhaps matching TRBD1 (6 bases). Germline assignment: CDR1 SGHTA and CDR2 FQGTGA. This CDR3 has 15 amino acids. The V end lost 5 bases, the J end lost 2 bases, and 10 bases lay between the germline ends. The CDR3 protein is CASSLNRAGANVLTF. The CDR3, as DNA: TGTGCCAGCAGCCTAAACAGGGCTGGGGCCAACGTCCTGACTTTC.

This clonotype was detected many times. The chain recombines TRBV15 with TRBJ2-5; D may match TRBD1 or TRBD2 (5 bases each). The germline V and J ends were trimmed by 1 base and 5 bases, with 14 bases remaining between them. The CDR3 consists of 15 residues. Germline CDR1 and CDR2: LNHNV and YYDKDF (reference sequence). CDR3 amino acids: CATSRGEGLGETQYF. The CDR3 DNA reads as TGTGCCACCAGCAGAGGCGAGGGGTTGGGGGAGACCCAGTACTTC.

Ten or more counts support this clonotype. This chain uses TRBV30 with TRBJ1-5, with no clear D. Per the germline V gene, CDR1 is GTSNPN and CDR2 is SVGIG (reference sequence). Trimming pared 0 bases from V and 0 bases from J, leaving 3 bases between. This CDR3 region has 13 residues. CDR3: CAWSVDSNQPQHF. The CDR3 nucleotides read TGTGCCTGGAGTGTAGATAGCAATCAGCCCCAGCATTTT.

The table lists this clonotype with many counts. The chain couples TRBV11-2 to TRBJ2-7; D gene unclear. This CDR3 is 14 amino acids long. Germline CDR1 is SGHAT and CDR2 is FQNNGV. The V end lost 6 bases, the J end lost 0 bases, and 12 bases lay between the germline ends. This CDR3 reads CASSSYGPSYEQYF. CDR3 coding DNA: TGTGCCAGCAGTTCTTACGGACCCTCCTACGAGCAGTACTTC.

This clonotype was seen many times. The chain is built from TRBV14 and TRBJ1-1; no clear D gene. Trimming removed 2 bases from V and 0 bases from J, with 7 bases in between. The CDR3 is 14 residues long. CDR1 SGHDN and CDR2 FVKESK come from the germline V gene. CDR3 protein: CASSQPGMNTEAFF. The CDR3 region has the DNA TGTGCCAGCAGCCAACCTGGGATGAACACTGAAGCTTTCTTT. Combining the CDR3 with reference TRBV14 and TRBJ1-1 gives the whole variable domain EAGVTQFPSHSVIEKGQTVTLRCDPISGHDNLYWYRRVMGKEIKFLLHFVKESKQDESGMPNNRFLAERTGGTYSTLKVQPAELEDSGVYFCASSQPGMNTEAFFGQGTRLTVV.

This clonotype appeared many times. The V and J genes are TRBV6-6 and TRBJ2-7; 9 positions agree with TRBD1. With V trimmed by 4 bases and J by 6 bases, 7 bases remained unmatched. Germline V gene sequence: CDR1 MNHNY, CDR2 SVGAGI (reference sequence). This CDR3 has 14 residues. The CDR3 here is CASSLQGASTEQYF. DNA for the CDR3: TGTGCCAGCAGTTTACAGGGGGCCTCTACCGAGCAGTACTTC.

In its sample, this clonotype was seen many times. V usage is TRBV20-1 and J usage is TRBJ1-3; no clear D gene. The germline V gene has CDR1 DFQATT and CDR2 SNEGSKA (reference sequence). V was shortened by 1 base and J by 7 bases, with 5 bases between the two germline ends. CDR3 length: 11 amino acids. DNA for the CDR3: TGCAGTGCTAGAGTTCGGAACACCATATATTTT. Translated: CSARVRNTIYF.

The CDR3 DNA is TGTGCCAGCAGCTTGGAGCTCTCTGGGGCCAACGTCCTGACTTTC. It encodes CASSLELSGANVLTF. The chain joins TRBV5-4 to TRBJ2-6; unclear D gene. Deletions cut 0 bases from V and 0 bases from J, with 4 bases between. Germline V lookup: CDR1 SGHNT, CDR2 YYREEE (reference sequence). The CDR3 is 15 amino acids.

This clonotype was observed many times. J is TRBJ2-1 and V is TRBV7-9; 9 bases are shared with TRBD1. Germline V lookup: CDR1 SEHNR, CDR2 FQNEAQ (reference sequence). V shed 5 bases and J 7 bases; nucleotides not matched to a gene: 6. The CDR3 spans 14 residues. CDR3 protein: CASSRDRAKNEQFF. DNA for the CDR3: TGTGCCAGCAGCCGGGACAGGGCTAAGAATGAGCAGTTCTTC. Complete variable domain (other parts from reference TRBV7-9 and TRBJ2-1): DTGVSQNPRHKITKRGQNVTFRCDPISEHNRLYWYRQTLGQGPEFLTYFQNEAQLEKSRLLSDRFSAERPKGSFSTLEIQRTEQGDSAMYLCASSRDRAKNEQFFGPGTRLTVL.

This clonotype was observed at least ten times. The J gene is TRBJ2-5, the V gene TRBV7-9, with no clear D. The V end was cut by 5 bases, the J end by 10 bases, with 11 bases between. Germline V gives CDR1 SEHNR, CDR2 FQNEAQ (reference sequence). The CDR3 has 11 residues. The CDR3 loop reads CASSVEWDQYF. As DNA, the CDR3 is TGTGCCAGCAGCGTAGAATGGGACCAGTACTTC.